The 15 T cell receptor beta chains in this list originate from one sample, sequenced in a study of CD8 T cells in ankylosing spondylitis. Overall study findings and caveats: Made up of fewer than ten highly homologous variants, a TCR beta motif appeared characteristic of ankylosing spondylitis blood.

TCRdb used MiXCR to reprocess the 5' RACE reads, holding one entry per CDR3 protein. The repertoire holds more than 600,000 distinct CDR3 sequences, with 15% to 20% as singletons. Antigen specificity for these receptors is unknown. The sample comprised blood, either unsorted or a sorted T cell fraction (not recorded which). The receptors were gathered from a male donor with ankylosing spondylitis.

The J gene is TRBJ1-2, the V gene TRBV10-3; no reliable D call. The V gene's germline CDR1 is ENHRY and CDR2 SYGVKD. This CDR3 has 15 amino acids. V lost 4 bases and J 8 bases, leaving 20 bases between the germline ends. CDR3: CAISAQDYSGWGYTF. CDR3 bases: TGTGCCATCAGTGCCCAGGATTACTCGGGATGGGGCTACACCTTC.

The chain recombines TRBV12-3 or TRBV12-4 with TRBJ2-5; tentatively, D is TRBD2 (7 bases). V lost 3 bases, J lost 5 bases, and 16 bases lay in between. This CDR3 spans 15 amino acids. The CDR3 sequence: CASSLGAGAGETQYF. The CDR3 DNA reads as TGTGCCAGCAGTTTGGGGGCGGGGGCTGGGGAGACCCAGTACTTC.

The genes are TRBV5-1 and TRBJ1-6; 8 bases agree with TRBD1. Losses at the gene ends were 0 bases for V and 9 bases for J; bases not matched to a gene: 11. The CDR3 loop spans 17 amino acids. The germline gives CDR1 SGHRS, CDR2 YFSETQ. In DNA, the CDR3 is TGCGCCAGCAGCTTGGTCCCCCCAGGGGGCATTGGTTCACCCCTCCACTTT. This sequence encodes CASSLVPPGGIGSPLHF.

This clonotype came up a few times. The V call is TRBV4-3, the J call TRBJ1-4; D unresolved. The CDR3 runs to 16 residues. Germline V gene data show CDR1 as LGHNA and CDR2 as YSLEER. V gave up 1 base and J gave up 3 bases, with 12 bases separating them. The CDR3 loop is CASSQVSRGANEKLFF. The CDR3 region has the DNA TGCGCCAGCAGCCAAGTCTCCCGTGGGGCTAATGAAAAACTGTTTTTT.

This sequence joins TRBV6-5 and TRBJ2-5, with D perhaps TRBD2 (6 bases). V lost 2 bases and J lost 8, with 15 bases in between. Germline assignment: CDR1 MNHEY and CDR2 SVGAGI. The CDR3 has 14 amino acids. DNA of the CDR3: TGTGCCAGCAGTTACGGCCAGGGACTGGATACCCAGTACTTC. It encodes CASSYGQGLDTQYF.

The rearrangement links TRBV15 to TRBJ2-1, with 10 bases fitting TRBD1. Per the germline V gene, CDR1 is LNHNV and CDR2 is YYDKDF (reference sequence). The trim removed 5 bases at V and 8 bases at J, leaving 9 bases unmatched. The CDR3 totals 15 residues. CDR3 sequence: CATSFLRDRGDEQFF. The CDR3, as DNA: TGTGCCACCAGCTTTCTCCGGGACAGGGGCGATGAGCAGTTCTTC. The variable domain in full, completed from reference TRBV15 and TRBJ2-1, reads DAMVIQNPRYQVTQFGKPVTLSCSQTLNHNVMYWYQQKSSQAPKLLFHYYDKDFNNEADTPDNFQSRRPNTSFCFLDIRSPGLGDTAMYLCATSFLRDRGDEQFFGPGTRLTVL.

A few counts support this clonotype. This chain joins TRBV12-3 or TRBV12-4 and TRBJ2-5, with D unclear. The germline V and J ends were trimmed by 1 base and 7 bases, with 7 bases remaining between them. This CDR3 is built from 12 residues. The CDR3 region has the DNA TGTGCCAGCAGTTTAGGGGATGGGACCCAGTACTTC. Protein sequence: CASSLGDGTQYF.

In this sample, this clonotype turned up many times. J is TRBJ1-6 and V is TRBV20-1; 9 bases are a match to TRBD1. Germline CDR1 DFQATT, CDR2 SNEGSKA (reference sequence). The V segment lost 5 bases and the J segment 7 bases; nucleotides outside the gene matches: 9. The CDR3 has 15 residues. The CDR3 loop is CSAFVGTGRNSPLHF. The DNA of the CDR3 is TGCAGTGCTTTCGTAGGGACAGGGAGAAATTCACCCCTCCACTTT.

This clonotype turned up a few times. V gene TRBV12-3 or TRBV12-4 combines with J gene TRBJ2-7, with 10 bases identical to TRBD1. The CDR3 consists of 15 residues. V lost 6 bases to trimming and J lost 3 bases; unmatched junction nucleotides: 8. The CDR3 is CASSPDGTGDYEQYF. The CDR3 nucleotides read TGTGCCAGCAGCCCCGATGGGACAGGGGACTACGAGCAGTACTTC.

This clonotype was detected a few times. The genes are TRBV27 and TRBJ1-2; 11 positions agree with TRBD1. CDR3 length: 17 amino acids. V shed 5 bases and J 1 base; nucleotides not matched to a gene: 9. In germline, CDR1 is MNHEY, CDR2 SMNVEV (reference sequence). The CDR3 here is CASSRKPGQGVNYGYTF. The DNA for the CDR3 is TGTGCCAGCAGTAGAAAGCCGGGACAGGGGGTTAACTATGGCTACACCTTC.

This clonotype was found once. The chain couples TRBV27 to TRBJ1-2, with D maybe TRBD1 (5 bases). Germline CDR1 MNHEY, CDR2 SMNVEV (reference sequence). The CDR3 sequence is 14 residues long. The V and J ends lost 6 bases and 4 bases respectively, with 15 bases between them. The CDR3 region is CASSPTGLLYGYTF. The CDR3 DNA is TGTGCCAGCAGCCCAACAGGCCTACTCTATGGCTACACCTTC.

This clonotype was observed a few times. The rearrangement joins TRBV4-1 to TRBJ1-2; 7 nucleotides line up with TRBD1. The CDR3 loop spans 16 amino acids. Trimming took 0 bases from V and 5 from J; bases not matched to a gene: 9. Germline CDR1 is MGHRA and CDR2 is YSYEKL. The CDR3 sequence: CASSQDPGGGGYGYTF. In nucleotides, the CDR3 is TGCGCCAGCAGCCAAGACCCAGGGGGTGGAGGATATGGCTACACCTTC.

This clonotype occurred a few times. The V gene is TRBV18, the J gene TRBJ2-3; D perhaps matches TRBD1 (5 bases). The germline gives CDR1 KGHSH, CDR2 LQKENI. The V end lost 3 bases, the J end lost 5 bases, and 18 bases lay between the germline ends. This CDR3 has 16 residues. The CDR3 spells CASSPSPDMSVDTQYF. CDR3 DNA sequence: TGTGCCAGCTCACCCAGTCCGGACATGAGTGTAGATACGCAGTATTTT.

In its sample, this clonotype was seen a few times. The V gene is TRBV5-1, the J gene TRBJ2-7; 8 nucleotides align to TRBD1. The CDR3 consists of 15 residues. After removal of 7 bases from V and 4 bases from J, the junction contained 13 bases not matched to a gene. Looked up from germline, CDR1 is SGHRS and CDR2 is YFSETQ. CDR3 region: CASERYPGQDYEQYF. In nucleotides, the CDR3 is TGCGCCAGCGAGAGATACCCGGGACAGGATTACGAGCAGTACTTC.

The chain recombines TRBV7-9 with TRBJ2-1; TRBD2 matches 11 bases. The CDR3 is 16 residues long. Germline-derived CDR1 and CDR2 are SEHNR and FQNEAQ (reference sequence). The V gene end was trimmed by 5 bases and the J gene end by 3 bases; junction bases not matched to a gene: 6. Here the CDR3 reads CASSPVAGGGYNEQFF. CDR3 bases: TGTGCCAGCAGCCCTGTAGCGGGAGGGGGCTACAATGAGCAGTTCTTC.